This TCR beta chain was sequenced for a study of blood T cell repertoires in COVID-19 (dated by TCRdb to 2018 to 2020). Broadly, across the study: The collaborator samples originated in the United States, Italy and Spain and spanned the acute and convalescent phases of COVID-19. The material from the prospective study consisted of cDNA or gDNA derived from T cells, B-cell-depleted T cells, or PBMCs. Deeply sampled blood TCRbeta repertoires from subjects exposed to, actively infected with, or recovered from COVID-19 were included in the dataset. A freely available public database, intended as a resource for researchers studying the immune response to SARS-CoV-2, is where the repertoires were released. Samples were obtained from the ongoing ImmuneRACE study (first 160 participants) and from some 1,300 subjects provided by 6 global collaborators. The sample metadata nearly always contained a de-identified subject ID, COVID-19 status, age in years and sex. Where available, HLA class I and class II types were obtained from metadata supplied by the sample provider rather than from assay-based typing. Summary of the overall study and its limitations: The amount of clinical and demographic metadata varied by source and participant and was provided uncurated.

Reading from cysteine to phenylalanine, the CDR3 counts 18 amino acids. Only CDR3 DNA remains: 54 bases, in frame from the first base. The germline V gene (reference sequence) specifies LNHDA as CDR1 and SQIVND as CDR2. Trimming removed 4 bases from V and 2 bases from J; the gene matches leave 7 bases unexplained. This clone has more than one count but fewer than ten. Its antigen target is currently unknown. One base away there is no much larger clone; base qualities are not given. Each collaborating institution followed its own protocols to collect whole blood in K2EDTA tubes. Collaborator samples were shipped for TCRbeta analysis as frozen whole blood, isolated PBMCs, or DNA extracted from either sample type. TCRbeta CDR3 regions were amplified from genomic DNA using the immunoSEQ Assay, a bias-controlled multiplex PCR. Per the original workflow: The number of nucleated cells in each sample was estimated by amplification of reference gene primers within the assay. To quantify the absolute abundance of each unique TCRbeta CDR3 rearrangement, sequence reads were collapsed and filtered. For each sample, productive Simpson clonality was calculated as the square root of Simpson's diversity index over productive rearrangements. The clones in this table, taken by TCRdb from immuneACCESS, are in-frame only. Not every clone is retained; where verified, under half of the shortfall comes from an unresolved V gene, and the cause of the rest is unknown. V, J and clone size derive from that table, while D and trimming were established from the DNA sequence. For this sample there are 80,000 or so clones; about nine tenths appear just once. The ten largest clonotypes hold more than 2% of the sample.

The sequence is built from TRBV19 and TRBJ2-2; the junction holds 13 bases that match TRBD2. The TCR sequence derives from a man aged 50 to 60 with acute or convalescent COVID-19. The sequencing sample was made of peripheral blood. The CDR3 sequence is CASSTRTSGSLNTGELFF. The DNA is as follows: TGTGCCAGTAGTACCCGGACTAGCGGGAGCCTTAACACCGGGGAGCTGTTTTTT.